Listed here are 32 T cell receptor beta chains from one sample, sequenced in a study of blood T cells in healthy people across ages. PCR was performed a second time for 7 to 11 cycles using a sample-barcoded 5' primer and a J-beta primer mix. TCRdb ran MiXCR on the 5' RACE reads and lists one entry per CDR3 protein. The sample records roughly 1.5 million distinct CDR3 sequences, approximately 43% being singletons. Material for sequencing was blood. These receptor sequences come from a woman aged 18-29 years in good health.

As concerns this clonotype: A much larger clone lies a single base off, so this may be a read error. The chain links TRBV9 to TRBJ2-1; 7 bases agree with TRBD2. The CDR3 covers 14 residues. The germline V gene encodes CDR1 SGDLS and CDR2 YYNGEE. J lost 10 bases, V lost 4 bases, and 11 bases had no gene match. In DNA form, the CDR3 reads TGTGCCAGCAGCTTCAGGGAGGGAGTGGACGAGCAGTTCTTC. This codes for CASSFREGVDEQFF.

The chain uses TRBV4-3 and TRBJ1-2, with TRBD1 as a possible D gene (5 bases). The germline V gene has CDR1 LGHNA and CDR2 YSLEER. The CDR3 sequence is 14 residues long. Trimming removed 0 bases at V and 8 bases at J, with 13 bases between. As DNA, the CDR3 is TGCGCCAGCAGCCAAGATCCTCGGGACTTGGGCTACACCTTC. Protein product: CASSQDPRDLGYTF.

This chain links TRBV10-3 with TRBJ2-3; 7 bases agree with TRBD1. Germline assignment: CDR1 ENHRY and CDR2 SYGVKD. The length of the CDR3 is 15 residues. After removal of 11 bases from V and 2 bases from J, the junction contained 13 bases not matched to a gene. The chain's CDR3 is CASGKGAGDTDTQYF. The CDR3 DNA follows: TGTGCCTCCGGGAAGGGGGCCGGTGACACAGATACGCAGTATTTT.

The chain couples TRBV7-9 to TRBJ2-1; D remains unclear. Trimming took off 5 bases at V and 3 bases at J, with 14 bases between the two ends. This CDR3 comprises 15 residues. From germline, CDR1 is SEHNR and CDR2 FQNEAQ (reference sequence). The CDR3 region is CASSSSQLDYNEQFF. Written as DNA, the CDR3 is TGTGCCAGCAGCAGCAGTCAACTCGACTACAATGAGCAGTTCTTC.

This clonotype has only a few counts. The chain employs TRBV3-1 and TRBJ2-3, with 12 bases aligning to TRBD2. CDR3 length equals 15 residues. The germline V gene encodes CDR1 LGHDT and CDR2 YNNKEL (reference sequence). V gave up 8 bases and J gave up 0 bases; unmatched junction bases: 3. The CDR3: CASLGTSGSTDTQYF. In nucleotides, the CDR3 is TGTGCCAGCCTTGGGACTAGCGGGAGCACAGATACGCAGTATTTT.

V and J are TRBV12-3 or TRBV12-4 and TRBJ2-4; 9 bases fit TRBD1. V dropped 1 base and J dropped 9; count of bases not matched to a gene: 1. This CDR3 has 13 amino acids. The CDR3 is CASSLGTGVIQYF. The DNA for the CDR3 is TGTGCCAGCAGTTTAGGGACAGGGGTCATTCAGTACTTC.

The rearrangement uses TRBV20-1 and TRBJ2-7; 7 positions match TRBD2. This CDR3 is built from 15 residues. The germline gives CDR1 DFQATT, CDR2 SNEGSKA (reference sequence). With 5 bases clipped from V and 7 bases from J, the junction kept 17 bases outside the gene matches. CDR3 loop: CSALYPGLTNNEQYF. CDR3 bases: TGCAGTGCTTTGTACCCGGGACTAACCAACAATGAGCAGTACTTC.

The chain couples TRBV30 to TRBJ2-7; TRBD2 matches 10 bases. The CDR3 contains 14 residues. V shed 0 bases, J shed 6 bases, and the junction held 5 bases outside the gene matches. The V gene's germline CDR1 is GTSNPN and CDR2 SVGIG (reference sequence). CDR3 DNA sequence: TGTGCCTGGAGTGTCCTAGCGGGAGTTAGCGAGCAGTACTTC. Amino acid sequence: CAWSVLAGVSEQYF.

The sample holds a few counts of this clonotype. The J gene is TRBJ1-5, the V gene TRBV11-2, with D hard to call. CDR1 is SGHAT, CDR2 FQNNGV, per germline. This CDR3 is 11 amino acids long. The ends were cut back, 6 bases at V and 10 bases at J, with 10 bases in the middle. The CDR3 loop is CASRDEGPQHF. CDR3 sequence (DNA): TGTGCCAGCAGGGACGAGGGTCCCCAGCATTTT.

This clonotype has a handful of counts. This chain uses TRBV9 with TRBJ2-4; D is uncertain. The ends were cut back, 0 bases at V and 9 bases at J, with 4 bases in the middle. The CDR3 totals 11 residues. The germline gives CDR1 SGDLS, CDR2 YYNGEE. CDR3 DNA sequence: TGTGCCAGCAGCGTAGATAGCATTCAGTACTTC. As protein: CASSVDSIQYF.

V and J are TRBV24-1 and TRBJ2-3; no firm D call. There are 13 residues in the CDR3. With 5 bases removed from V and 3 bases from J, the gap between germline ends came to 8 bases. Germline V gene data show CDR1 as KGHDR and CDR2 as SFDVKD. The CDR3 loop is CATSGTETDTQYF. The CDR3 bases are TGTGCCACCAGTGGGACGGAGACAGATACGCAGTATTTT.

This clonotype appeared a single time. The chain combines TRBV29-1 with TRBJ1-2; D remains unclear. CDR1 SQVTM and CDR2 ANQGSEA come from the germline V gene. Trimming took 7 bases from V and 8 from J, leaving 14 bases between them. The CDR3 sequence is 11 residues long. CDR3 region: CSGDIPVGYTF. CDR3 DNA: TGCAGCGGTGATATCCCCGTCGGCTACACCTTC.

The chain combines TRBV7-2 with TRBJ2-5; no clear D. Germline values: CDR1 SGHTA, CDR2 FQGNSA. This CDR3 is 15 amino acids long. V lost 5 bases and J lost 2, with 15 bases in between. The CDR3 reads CASSRPLGRQETQYF. As DNA, the CDR3 is TGTGCCAGCAGCCGCCCTTTAGGTAGACAAGAGACCCAGTACTTC.

The V gene is TRBV12-3 or TRBV12-4, the J gene TRBJ1-5; D gene uncertain. The ends were cut back, 3 bases at V and 0 bases at J, with 12 bases in the middle. CDR3 length: 16 amino acids. In DNA, the CDR3 is TGTGCCAGCAGTTTCAACGGCGCATATAGCAATCAGCCCCAGCATTTT. Translation: CASSFNGAYSNQPQHF.

This chain uses TRBV7-2 with TRBJ1-5; the D is unclear. Per the germline V gene, CDR1 is SGHTA and CDR2 is FQGNSA. This CDR3 has 15 residues. Trimming cost V 1 base and J 4 bases, with 11 bases left between them. The CDR3 is CASSLGARTNQPQHF. The CDR3 bases are TGTGCCAGCAGCTTAGGTGCAAGAACTAATCAGCCCCAGCATTTT.

This chain uses TRBV6-5 with TRBJ2-3; TRBD2 matches at 9 bases. This CDR3 has 15 residues. V dropped 6 bases and J dropped 2; count of bases not matched to a gene: 6. CDR1 MNHEY and CDR2 SVGAGI come from the germline V gene. CDR3 in DNA: TGTGCCAGCAGGCCCGGACTAGCGATCACAGATACGCAGTATTTT. It translates to CASRPGLAITDTQYF.

This clonotype has only one observation. Sequence at one end of the junction differs from germline and may be a read error. The chain joins TRBV14 to TRBJ2-1; D unresolved. The length of the CDR3 is 16 residues. Germline CDR1 and CDR2: SGHDN and FVKESK. The CDR3, as DNA: TGTGTCAGCAGTCCGATGACGGGTCTGGTCTACAATGAGCAGTTCTTC. It codes for CVSSPMTGLVYNEQFF.

This clonotype has more than one count but fewer than ten. The V gene is TRBV7-2, the J gene TRBJ2-3, with a weak D call TRBD1 (6 bases). Trimming cost V 7 bases and J 0 bases, with 11 bases left between them. Per the germline V gene, CDR1 is SGHTA and CDR2 is FQGNSA. CDR3 size: 14 residues. This CDR3 reads CASKQGSSTDTQYF. The CDR3 DNA reads TGTGCCAGCAAGCAGGGGTCTAGCACAGATACGCAGTATTTT.

This clonotype was found a few times. The V call is TRBV4-2, the J call TRBJ2-1; D unclear. CDR3 length: 16 amino acids. Per the germline V gene, CDR1 is LGHNA and CDR2 is YNFKEQ. Trimming left V 1 base short and J 0 bases short, with 10 bases between. Here the CDR3 reads CASSQVGGSSYNEQFF. The CDR3 coding sequence is TGTGCCAGCAGCCAAGTGGGCGGCAGCTCCTACAATGAGCAGTTCTTC.

This clonotype was seen a handful of times. J is TRBJ2-7 and V is TRBV9; tentative D call: TRBD2 (5 bases). Trimming stripped 2 bases from V and 0 bases from J, with 12 bases between. CDR3 length: 15 residues. Germline V gene sequence: CDR1 SGDLS, CDR2 YYNGEE. The CDR3 DNA reads as TGTGCCAGCAGCGTCGGGGTGGGGAACTCCTACGAGCAGTACTTC. Translating gives CASSVGVGNSYEQYF.

V and J are TRBV20-1 and TRBJ2-3; 11 bases align to TRBD2. CDR1 and CDR2 (germline): DFQATT, SNEGSKA (reference sequence). After removal of 0 bases from V and 5 bases from J, the junction contained 7 bases not matched to a gene. The CDR3 contains 16 residues. The CDR3, as DNA: TGCAGTGCTAGAGATAGCACTAGCGGGGGCCTAGATACGCAGTATTTT. Protein: CSARDSTSGGLDTQYF.

The chain carries TRBV20-1 and TRBJ2-5; the match to TRBD2 covers 7 bases. Germline CDR1 is DFQATT and CDR2 is SNEGSKA (reference sequence). This CDR3 spans 15 amino acids. The ends lost 0 bases at V and 3 bases at J; junction bases unmatched: 7. CDR3 protein: CSARDRTRSKETQYF. CDR3 DNA: TGCAGTGCTAGAGATCGGACTAGATCAAAAGAGACCCAGTACTTC.

The V and J genes are TRBV27 and TRBJ1-1, with a weak D call TRBD1 (6 bases). This CDR3 region has 14 residues. Germline V gives CDR1 MNHEY, CDR2 SMNVEV (reference sequence). V lost 6 bases and J lost 5, with 16 bases in between. Written as DNA, the CDR3 is TGTGCCAGCAGCCACAGGGTCCCGGGTACTGAAGCTTTCTTT. It is translated as CASSHRVPGTEAFF.

The chain uses TRBV20-1 and TRBJ2-3, with 10 bases that match TRBD2. CDR1 is DFQATT, CDR2 SNEGSKA, per germline (reference sequence). The J segment lost 1 base and the V segment lost 6 bases, leaving 7 bases of the junction unmatched. The CDR3 has 15 residues. CDR3 nucleotides: TGCAGTGCCGTGACTAGCGGGCAAGGCACAGATACGCAGTATTTT. Its translation: CSAVTSGQGTDTQYF.

The J gene is TRBJ1-6, the V gene TRBV20-1; D gene ambiguous. CDR3 size: 11 residues. CDR1 DFQATT and CDR2 SNEGSKA come from the germline V gene (reference sequence). V lost 5 bases to trimming and J lost 16 bases, with 15 bases between them. CDR3 protein: CSAPRPWILHF. Written as DNA, the CDR3 is TGCAGTGCTCCCCGGCCGTGGATACTCCACTTT.

The chain is built from TRBV20-1 and TRBJ2-3, with D uncertain. Trimming cost V 0 bases and J 4 bases, with 8 bases left between them. The CDR3 extends over 13 amino acids. Germline-derived CDR1 and CDR2 are DFQATT and SNEGSKA (reference sequence). CDR3 DNA: TGCAGTGCTAGAGATATTTGGGCAGATACGCAGTATTTT. Its protein product is CSARDIWADTQYF.

This clonotype has just a few counts. The chain combines TRBV6-6 with TRBJ2-5, with 7 bases lining up with TRBD2. This CDR3 spans 15 amino acids. Germline V gene lookup returns CDR1 MNHNY and CDR2 SVGAGI (reference sequence). V gave up 4 bases and J gave up 2 bases; unmatched junction bases: 7. CDR3 sequence (DNA): TGTGCCAGCAGTTCCTTAGCGGGTAGACAAGAGACCCAGTACTTC. Translating it yields CASSSLAGRQETQYF.

This chain links TRBV7-2 with TRBJ1-2; perhaps TRBD1 as D (5 bases). V lost 6 bases and J lost 4, with 18 bases in between. The germline V gene has CDR1 SGHTA and CDR2 FQGNSA. The CDR3 is 15 amino acids. The CDR3 reads CASRFGLGTGYGYTF. The CDR3, as DNA: TGTGCCAGCAGGTTTGGGCTGGGGACGGGCTATGGCTACACCTTC.

This clonotype was observed a single time. The rearrangement uses TRBV12-5 and TRBJ2-7; either TRBD1 or TRBD2 may supply D (5 bases each). The germline gives CDR1 LGHNT, CDR2 FRNRAP. Between the trimmed V and J ends, which lost 0 bases and 2 bases, there was a span of 14 bases. CDR3 length equals 16 residues. CDR3 region: CASGLVPRDGTYEQYF. CDR3 in DNA: TGTGCTAGTGGTTTGGTCCCCCGGGACGGCACCTACGAGCAGTACTTC. Drawing the rest from reference TRBV12-5 and TRBJ2-7, the complete variable domain is DARVTQTPRHKVTEMGQEVTMRCQPILGHNTVFWYRQTMMQGLELLAYFRNRAPLDDSGMPKDRFSAEMPDATLATLKIQPSEPRDSAVYFCASGLVPRDGTYEQYFGPGTRLTVT.

The chain joins TRBV6-2 or TRBV6-3 to TRBJ2-1, with 10 bases identical to TRBD2. The V segment lost 4 bases and the J segment 8 bases; nucleotides outside the gene matches: 8. Germline CDR1 reads MNHEY; CDR2 reads SVGEGT. The CDR3 spans 15 residues. This chain's CDR3 is CASSSLAGEIDEQFF. The CDR3 DNA is TGTGCCAGCAGTTCCCTAGCGGGAGAAATCGATGAGCAGTTCTTC.

The rearrangement uses TRBV7-9 and TRBJ2-5; D gene ambiguous. V was clipped by 0 bases and J by 6 bases, with 8 bases between them. Germline-derived CDR1 and CDR2 are SEHNR and FQNEAQ (reference sequence). This CDR3 has 13 residues. This CDR3 reads CASSLANLKTQYF. CDR3 DNA: TGTGCCAGCAGCTTAGCGAACCTGAAGACCCAGTACTTC.

CDR3 nucleotides: TGTGCCAGCAGCTGGGACAGGGCTGACAATGAGCAGTACTTC. Its translation: CASSWDRADNEQYF. The chain combines TRBV7-9 with TRBJ2-4; 9 bases are a match to TRBD1. CDR1 and CDR2 from the germline V gene are SEHNR and FQNEAQ (reference sequence). V lost 4 bases, J lost 13 bases, and 11 bases stayed unmatched. The CDR3 loop spans 14 amino acids.